This T cell receptor beta chain was sequenced during a study of blood T cell repertoires in COVID-19. Study as a whole: Sites across the United States, Italy and Spain contributed samples from acute and convalescent COVID-19.

Seattle enrolled patients during active infection and tracked them longitudinally. Original data processing: Amplification from reference gene primers served as the basis for estimated nucleated cell counts. The assay was immunoSEQ multiplex PCR, and TCRdb's table has in-frame clones only and misses some. The V and J calls and clone size are taken from that table; D and trimming were inferred from the DNA. The sample records approximately 140,000 clones, 75% to 90% being singletons. Between the trimmed V and J ends, which lost 3 bases and 1 base, there was a span of 9 bases. Germline V gives CDR1 MNHNS, CDR2 SASEGT. The length of the CDR3 is 14 residues.

This chain links TRBV6-1 with TRBJ1-1; D is undetermined. Input material: peripheral blood. This clonotype was obtained from a woman aged 55-69 years with COVID-19, enrolled during active disease. The CDR3 DNA reads as TGTGCCAGCAGTGATATGACGGGGAACACTGAAGCTTTCTTT. Amino acids: CASSDMTGNTEAFF.